The entry below describes one TCR beta chain. Its antigen is undetermined. Sequencing used immunoSEQ multiplex PCR; TCRdb keeps in-frame clones, though not all of them. Of some 150,000 clones listed, roughly 85% were seen once; the top ten hold 7.9%. This CDR3 has 11 amino acids. V dropped 6 bases and J dropped 7 bases, with 9 bases sitting between them. Germline CDR1 is SNHLY and CDR2 is FYNNEI. The data derive from a study of T cell responses to AZD1222 COVID-19 vaccine. Overall study results and limits: Repertoires were sampled only after the peak T cell response. Regions 160-218 and 743-854 dominated among vaccine-associated CD4 TCRs spanning spike.

Here the sequenced sample was peripheral blood, taken 28 days after the second dose of the MenACWY control vaccine. The rearrangement links TRBV2 to TRBJ1-1; D is ambiguous. The receptor was derived from an adult who received the MenACWY meningococcal vaccine as a control. CDR3 loop: CASRGGNEAFF. The CDR3 DNA reads as TGTGCCAGCAGGGGTGGAAATGAAGCTTTCTTT. Combining the CDR3 with reference TRBV2 and TRBJ1-1 gives the whole variable domain EPEVTQTPSHQVTQMGQEVILRCVPISNHLYFYWYRQILGQKVEFLVSFYNNEISEKSEIFDDQFSVERPDGSNFTLKIRSTKLEDSAMYFCASRGGNEAFFGQGTRLTVV.